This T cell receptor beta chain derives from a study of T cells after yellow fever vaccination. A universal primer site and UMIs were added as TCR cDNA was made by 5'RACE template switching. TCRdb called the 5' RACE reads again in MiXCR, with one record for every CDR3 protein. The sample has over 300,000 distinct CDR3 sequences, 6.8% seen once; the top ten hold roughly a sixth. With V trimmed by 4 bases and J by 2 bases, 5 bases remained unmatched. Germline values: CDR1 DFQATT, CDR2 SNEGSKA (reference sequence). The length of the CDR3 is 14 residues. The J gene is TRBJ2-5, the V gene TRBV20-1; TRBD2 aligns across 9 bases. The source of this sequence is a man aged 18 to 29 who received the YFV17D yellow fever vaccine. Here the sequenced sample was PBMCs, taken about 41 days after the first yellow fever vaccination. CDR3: CSAILAGNQETQYF. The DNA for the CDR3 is TGCAGTGCTATCCTAGCGGGGAATCAAGAGACCCAGTACTTC.